This TCR beta chain was recovered during a study of blood T cell repertoires in COVID-19. Study-wide background: Acute and convalescent COVID-19 specimens originated in the United States, Italy and Spain.

Sequencing was performed with immunoSEQ multiplex PCR; in TCRdb, only in-frame clones are kept and a portion is missing. The sample includes roughly 150,000 clones, around 85% of them seen just once. The sequence was obtained from a man in his 60s with active or convalescent COVID-19. Sequenced material: peripheral blood.

This chain's CDR3 is CASLFGPGYYNEQFF. The CDR3 DNA is TGTGCCAGCCTGTTCGGTCCAGGGTACTACAATGAGCAGTTCTTC. The chain has TRBV6-5 and TRBJ2-1; maybe TRBD1 (5 bases). Germline assignment: CDR1 MNHEY and CDR2 SVGAGI. With 8 bases removed from V and 3 bases from J, the gap between germline ends came to 17 bases. This CDR3 spans 15 amino acids.